This T cell receptor (beta chain) was captured in a study of siplizumab effects on memory and regulatory T cells (dated by TCRdb to between 2018 and 2020). Some background on the complete study: The study examined how the anti-CD2 antibody siplizumab affects alloreactive T-cell subsets in allogeneic mixed lymphocyte reactions built from human PBMCs.

Libraries were made using the immunoSEQ multiplex PCR assay. The deep sequencing platform assayed about 10^5 TCR templates per sample. Genomic DNA extracted from sorted T cells was used for TCRbeta CDR3 sequencing. The paper's data handling went like this. Clonal analysis of TCRbeta CDR3 data was done in the R programming language. Alloreactive CD4+ and CD8+ clones were defined by comparing unstimulated samples with post-reaction CFSE-low samples. Alloreactive CD4+ clones were assigned to regulatory or non-regulatory origin by matching sequences to sorted unstimulated Treg and non-Treg repertoires. Held by TCRdb, this immuneACCESS table contains in-frame sequences only and omits some clones. Under half of the omission traces to an unresolved V gene where checked; the cause of the rest is unknown. V and J calls and clone size are those listed in that table; D and trimming were worked out from the DNA. Within this sample are some 97,000 clones, with about 91% of them counted one time only. Of the sample, 0.55% to 0.85% falls within the top ten clones.

TCRbeta CDR3 sequencing was performed on sorted unstimulated T cells and on proliferating T cells recovered from mixed lymphocyte reactions. Fresh whole blood from 9 to 11 HLA-typed healthy donors was used to isolate PBMCs. To map where alloreactive clones came from, CD4+ regulatory T cells in the unstimulated state were FACS-sorted. The paper as a whole reports these results and caveats: The cumulative frequency of alloreactive sequences traceable to unstimulated CD4+ memory T cells was significantly reduced by siplizumab. Because sequences at frequencies below about 10^-5 were poorly captured, only a minor fraction of alloreactive clones could be mapped back to unstimulated subsets. Whether proliferating Tregs from siplizumab cultures actually had suppressive function was not functionally confirmed. Among mappable alloreactive CD4+ clones, the Treg-derived fraction averaged approximately 69% with siplizumab versus roughly 25% in control reactions. For roughly 75-97% of proliferating CD4+ or CD8+ clones, no naive or memory phenotype could be assigned. Greater diversity appeared to be present in unstimulated naive T cells than in memory T cells, and a substantial contribution to the alloresponse seemed to be made by naive cells.

Via the germline V gene (reference sequence), CDR1 is MNHNY and CDR2 SVGAGI. Spanning cysteine to phenylalanine, the CDR3 consists of 14 amino acids. Of all the DNA, just the CDR3 is kept, 42 bases in frame from base 1. V is reduced by 5 bases and J by 3 bases, leaving a spacing of 13 bases between them. This clone came up a few times. Its antigen is currently not known. Base qualities are missing; no much larger clone stands one base away. The sequence is built from TRBV6-6 and TRBJ1-1; no D segment can be confidently identified. Sequencing used Tregs sorted from blood. The TCR comes from a human donor in good health. The DNA sequence follows: TGTGCCAGCAGTGGACGGGGTGGGGACACTGAAGCTTTCTTT. It encodes CASSGRGGDTEAFF.